The 17 T cell receptor beta chains listed next were all sequenced from one sample in a study of T-cell memory formation after mild COVID-19. Each CDR3 protein gets one entry after TCRdb re-called the 5' RACE reads with MiXCR. The data show 44,000 or so distinct CDR3 sequences, with more than 9% seen just once and approximately 12% held by the top ten. Sequencing was done on a sample of PBMCs or a T cell subset sorted from them (not recorded which). The receptors stem from an adult woman who had mild COVID-19 (a few samples of this study predate the infection). Cell type and time point are not known.

There are a few counts of this clonotype. The chain joins TRBV7-2 to TRBJ2-1; 9 bases agree with TRBD1. V was clipped by 0 bases and J by 8 bases; unmatched bases: 5. Germline V gives CDR1 SGHTA, CDR2 FQGNSA. CDR3 length: 15 residues. Here the CDR3 reads CASSLARDRVHEQFF. CDR3 nucleotide sequence: TGTGCCAGCAGCTTAGCGAGGGACAGGGTCCATGAGCAGTTCTTC.

By proportion, this clonotype is medium-sized (0.01 to 0.1%). The V gene is TRBV12-3 or TRBV12-4, the J gene TRBJ2-7; D gene ambiguous. Trimming took 5 bases from V and 4 from J, leaving 9 bases between them. This CDR3 is built from 12 residues. The CDR3 DNA is TGTGCCAGCAGTGAGATCGGGTACGAGCAGTACTTC. Translating gives CASSEIGYEQYF.

The sample holds many counts of this clonotype. The V and J genes are TRBV20-1 and TRBJ2-5, with D possibly matching TRBD2 (5 bases). Trimming cost V 6 bases and J 5 bases, with 13 bases left between them. This CDR3 comprises 12 residues. CDR1 DFQATT and CDR2 SNEGSKA come from the germline V gene (reference sequence). CDR3 sequence reads: CSAQQDSETQYF. CDR3 nucleotides: TGCAGTGCACAGCAGGACTCGGAGACCCAGTACTTC.

The gene calls are TRBV5-1 and TRBJ2-7, with 7 nucleotides matching TRBD2. Germline-derived CDR1 and CDR2 are SGHRS and YFSETQ. The CDR3 has 14 residues. V was clipped by 4 bases and J by 6 bases; unmatched bases: 10. CDR3 DNA sequence: TGCGCCAGCAGCCCGGGAGGCAGGCTACGCGAGCAGTACTTC. This gives the protein CASSPGGRLREQYF. The entire variable domain, with the rest obtained from reference TRBV5-1 and TRBJ2-7, is as follows: KAGVTQTPRYLIKTRGQQVTLSCSPISGHRSVSWYQQTPGQGLQFLFEYFSETQRNKGNFPGRFSGRQFSNSRSEMNVSTLELGDSALYLCASSPGGRLREQYFGPGTRLTVT.

This clonotype was recorded a few times. V usage is TRBV4-3 and J usage is TRBJ2-3; D is unclear. Germline V gene sequence: CDR1 LGHNA, CDR2 YSLEER. Trimming removed 0 bases from V and 8 bases from J, with 9 bases in between. The CDR3 spans 13 residues. In DNA, the CDR3 is TGCGCCAGCAGCCAAGATTTAAGGGCTACGCAGTATTTT. Its protein product is CASSQDLRATQYF.

This clonotype was observed a handful of times. The CDR3 nucleotides are TGTGCCAGCAGCTTACGGCTGAAGCTGAGCACAGATACGCAGTATTTT. It encodes CASSLRLKLSTDTQYF. This sequence joins TRBV11-2 and TRBJ2-3; D unresolved. The V end was cut by 2 bases, the J end by 0 bases, with 12 bases between. This CDR3 is 16 amino acids long. Germline V gene sequence: CDR1 SGHAT, CDR2 FQNNGV.

This clonotype was seen many times. This chain joins TRBV29-1 and TRBJ1-1; D gene unclear. Trimming took 2 bases from V and 5 from J, leaving 15 bases between them. CDR1 is SQVTM, CDR2 ANQGSEA, per germline. The CDR3 has 14 residues. The CDR3 sequence is CSVEKPSRSTEAFF. For the CDR3, the DNA is TGCAGCGTTGAAAAGCCGTCTCGATCTACTGAAGCTTTCTTT.

The table lists this clonotype with a few counts. The rearrangement joins TRBV4-1 to TRBJ2-6; the D gene is possibly TRBD1 (6 bases). Trimming left V 0 bases short and J 4 bases short, with 10 bases between. The CDR3 is 16 amino acids. Germline values: CDR1 MGHRA, CDR2 YSYEKL. CDR3 bases: TGCGCCAGCAGCCAAGATACAGGGTCAGGGGCCAACGTCCTGACTTTC. It is translated as CASSQDTGSGANVLTF.

DNA for the CDR3: TGTGCCAGCAGCTTGGGGGTTAGACAGGGGTCCTACAATGAGCAGTTCTTC. Translation: CASSLGVRQGSYNEQFF. V is TRBV5-6 and J is TRBJ2-1; 8 bases line up with TRBD1. The germline CDR1 and CDR2 sequences are SGHDT and YYEEEE. With V trimmed by 0 bases and J by 1 base, 6 bases remained unmatched. This CDR3 region has 17 residues.

The rearrangement uses TRBV14 and TRBJ2-7; unclear D gene. The CDR3 contains 15 residues. V shed 4 bases and J shed 2 bases, with 15 bases lying between them. Per the germline V gene, CDR1 is SGHDN and CDR2 is FVKESK. The CDR3 nucleotides read TGTGCCAGCAGCCCGCTGGGGTCAACCGCCTACGAGCAGTACTTC. Encoded protein: CASSPLGSTAYEQYF.

A few counts support this clonotype. The chain recombines TRBV11-2 with TRBJ1-1; D remains unclear. Looked up from germline, CDR1 is SGHAT and CDR2 is FQNNGV. The CDR3 length is 14 residues. Trimming took off 3 bases at V and 5 bases at J, with 13 bases between the two ends. The CDR3 DNA is TGTGCCAGCAGCTTCCGGGCCCTGGGGACTGAAGCTTTCTTT. This gives the protein CASSFRALGTEAFF.

This clonotype appeared many times. This rearrangement joins TRBV7-2 to TRBJ2-2; the match to TRBD2 covers 7 bases. J was trimmed by 0 bases and V by 3 bases; bases with no gene match: 4. Germline loops: CDR1 SGHTA, CDR2 FQGNSA. The CDR3 sequence is 16 residues long. The CDR3, as DNA: TGTGCCAGCAGCTTCGGGGGGACGGCGAACACCGGGGAGCTGTTTTTT. Protein sequence: CASSFGGTANTGELFF.

CDR3 region: CASSSLGARSNQYF. CDR3 coding DNA: TGTGCCAGCAGCTCCCTAGGGGCTCGGAGCAACCAGTACTTC. The chain employs TRBV7-2 and TRBJ2-5; maybe TRBD1 (5 bases). Trimming removed 4 bases from V and 10 bases from J, with 19 bases in between. Germline values: CDR1 SGHTA, CDR2 FQGNSA. The CDR3 is 14 residues long.

This clonotype has just a few counts. The chain is built from TRBV5-4 and TRBJ2-1; D remains unclear. The CDR3 is 15 amino acids. Trimming took 0 bases from V and 0 from J, leaving 7 bases between them. Germline CDR1 is SGHNT and CDR2 is YYREEE (reference sequence). DNA of the CDR3: TGTGCCAGCAGCTTGGTAGGGAACTCCTACAATGAGCAGTTCTTC. It yields the protein CASSLVGNSYNEQFF.

The sample holds many counts of this clonotype. This rearrangement joins TRBV4-3 to TRBJ1-1; 9 bases are a match to TRBD1. After removal of 3 bases from V and 11 bases from J, the junction contained 16 bases not matched to a gene. From germline, CDR1 is LGHNA and CDR2 YSLEER. The CDR3 consists of 16 residues. CDR3 in DNA: TGCGCCAGCAGCCAGGGATCGGGACAGGGCGCGAGAGGGGCTTTCTTT. Its translation: CASSQGSGQGARGAFF.

The chain joins TRBV7-9 to TRBJ2-7; D ambiguous. This CDR3 has 14 residues. Germline V gene sequence: CDR1 SEHNR, CDR2 FQNEAQ (reference sequence). V gave up 1 base and J gave up 2 bases, with 9 bases separating them. The CDR3 DNA reads TGTGCCAGCAGCTTAGTAGGACCCACCTACGAGCAGTACTTC. Translating it yields CASSLVGPTYEQYF.

The chain links TRBV5-1 to TRBJ2-3, with D maybe TRBD1 (6 bases). There are 15 residues in the CDR3. Trimming shortened V by 0 bases and J by 4 bases, and 12 bases separated the two germline ends. The V gene's germline CDR1 is SGHRS and CDR2 YFSETQ. The chain's CDR3 is CASSLDQGLSDTQYF. The CDR3 nucleotides read TGCGCCAGCAGCTTGGACCAGGGGCTTTCAGATACGCAGTATTTT.